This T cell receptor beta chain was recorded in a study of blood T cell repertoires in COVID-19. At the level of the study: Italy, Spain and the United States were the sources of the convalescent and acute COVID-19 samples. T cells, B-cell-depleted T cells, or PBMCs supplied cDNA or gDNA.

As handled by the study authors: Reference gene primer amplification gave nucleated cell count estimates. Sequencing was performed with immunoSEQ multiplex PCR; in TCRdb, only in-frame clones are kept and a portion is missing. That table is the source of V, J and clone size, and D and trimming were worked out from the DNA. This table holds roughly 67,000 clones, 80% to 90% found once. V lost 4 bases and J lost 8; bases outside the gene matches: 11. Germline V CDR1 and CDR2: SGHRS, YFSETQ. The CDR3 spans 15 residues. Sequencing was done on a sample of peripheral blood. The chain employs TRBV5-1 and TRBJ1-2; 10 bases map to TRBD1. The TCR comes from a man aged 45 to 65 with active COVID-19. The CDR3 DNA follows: TGCGCCAGCAGCCCACAACCGGGACAGGGGTCGGGCTACACCTTC. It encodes CASSPQPGQGSGYTF. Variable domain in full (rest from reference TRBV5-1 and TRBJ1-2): KAGVTQTPRYLIKTRGQQVTLSCSPISGHRSVSWYQQTPGQGLQFLFEYFSETQRNKGNFPGRFSGRQFSNSRSEMNVSTLELGDSALYLCASSPQPGQGSGYTFGSGTRLTVV.